A single sample is the source of the 21 T cell receptor beta chains below, sequenced in a study of graft-versus-host responses after intestinal transplantation. The authors seeded some 200,000 CFSE-labeled responder cells together with some 200,000 irradiated stimulator cells tagged with violet dye. This table comes from immunoSEQ multiplex PCR, and its TCRdb copy is limited to in-frame clones, with some not included. Altogether roughly 20,000 clones are present, about 45% being singletons, with the ten largest covering over 1.1%. Material: alloreactive CD8+ T cells from a mixed lymphocyte reaction culture, obtained before transplantation. Indicated subset: CFSE-low proliferating T cells sorted from approximately 6-day pre-transplant mixed lymphocyte reaction (GvH or HvG direction). Receptor source: a human patient who was an organ donor for intestinal transplantation.

This rearrangement joins TRBV27 to TRBJ2-7, with no clear D. Germline lookup yields CDR1 MNHEY and CDR2 SMNVEV (reference sequence). The CDR3 totals 12 residues. Trimming pared 6 bases from V and 4 bases from J, leaving 10 bases between. The CDR3 protein is CASRGLGYEQYF. The CDR3 DNA is TGTGCCAGCAGGGGGTTAGGGTACGAGCAGTACTTC.

The chain employs TRBV27 and TRBJ2-7; 10 nucleotides agree with TRBD1. The CDR3 is 15 amino acids. CDR1 and CDR2 (germline): MNHEY, SMNVEV (reference sequence). Losses at the gene ends were 4 bases for V and 5 bases for J; bases not matched to a gene: 8. The CDR3 region is CASSYTGTGVDEQYF. The CDR3, as DNA: TGTGCCAGCAGTTACACCGGGACAGGGGTTGACGAGCAGTACTTC.

V gene TRBV19 combines with J gene TRBJ2-1, with D perhaps TRBD1 or TRBD2 (5 bases each). The CDR3 is made up of 17 amino acids. The V end was cut by 5 bases, the J end by 6 bases, with 23 bases between. Germline CDR1 reads LNHDA; CDR2 reads SQIVND (reference sequence). The CDR3 loop reads CASSLGRGPLRTNEQFF. In nucleotides, the CDR3 is TGTGCCAGTAGTCTGGGTCGGGGACCCCTTAGGACCAATGAGCAGTTCTTC. Full variable domain (outside the CDR3, taken from reference TRBV19 and TRBJ2-1): DGGITQSPKYLFRKEGQNVTLSCEQNLNHDAMYWYRQDPGQGLRLIYYSQIVNDFQKGDIAEGYSVSREKKESFPLTVTSAQKNPTAFYLCASSLGRGPLRTNEQFFGPGTRLTVL.

In DNA, the CDR3 is TGCGCCAGCAGCCAAGATATATCCGGGTGGTCAGATACGCAGTATTTT. This sequence encodes CASSQDISGWSDTQYF. The chain couples TRBV4-3 to TRBJ2-3; D is ambiguous. The CDR3 spans 16 residues. Trimming pared 0 bases from V and 4 bases from J, leaving 14 bases between. CDR1 and CDR2 from the germline V gene are LGHNA and YSLEER.

This clone was counted a few times. This sequence joins TRBV5-6 and TRBJ1-5; no firm D call. The germline gives CDR1 SGHDT, CDR2 YYEEEE. The CDR3 extends over 13 amino acids. Deletions cut 0 bases from V and 7 bases from J, with 8 bases between. The CDR3, as DNA: TGTGCCAGCAGCTTGGAGGGAGGACAGCCCCAGCATTTT. It codes for CASSLEGGQPQHF.

The chain uses TRBV9 and TRBJ1-1, with D tentatively TRBD1 (5 bases). Germline CDR1 is SGDLS and CDR2 is YYNGEE. The germline V and J ends were trimmed by 0 bases and 2 bases, with 8 bases remaining between them. The CDR3 is 14 amino acids. As DNA, the CDR3 is TGTGCCAGCAGCGTAGGGGGGGATAACACTGAAGCTTTCTTT. Amino acids: CASSVGGDNTEAFF.

The chain is built from TRBV13 and TRBJ2-1; a possible D gene is TRBD2 (5 bases). Germline V gene data show CDR1 as PRHDT and CDR2 as FYEKMQ (reference sequence). This CDR3 spans 15 amino acids. Trimming cost V 2 bases and J 12 bases, with 20 bases left between them. CDR3 region: CASSLTLVGIRGQFF. CDR3 DNA sequence: TGTGCCAGCAGCTTAACACTAGTCGGGATTCGAGGGCAGTTCTTC.

This sequence joins TRBV10-2 and TRBJ2-1, with a weak D call TRBD2 (6 bases). The CDR3 consists of 15 residues. Germline loops: CDR1 WSHSY, CDR2 SAAADI. Deletions cut 2 bases from V and 1 base from J, with 9 bases between. Here the CDR3 reads CASSETGASYNEQFF. The DNA for the CDR3 is TGCGCCAGCAGTGAGACGGGAGCGTCCTACAATGAGCAGTTCTTC.

This sequence joins TRBV6-6 and TRBJ1-1; the match to TRBD1 covers 7 bases. The CDR3 runs 14 residues. CDR1 is MNHNY and CDR2 is SVGAGI in the germline V gene (reference sequence). V shed 7 bases, J shed 2 bases, and the junction held 7 bases outside the gene matches. This CDR3 is CASNFTGANTEAFF. In DNA form, the CDR3 reads TGTGCCAGCAATTTCACAGGGGCCAACACTGAAGCTTTCTTT.

This clone appeared a single time. The chain is built from TRBV4-1 and TRBJ2-6; TRBD1 agrees at 10 bases. The length of the CDR3 is 20 residues. The germline gives CDR1 MGHRA, CDR2 YSYEKL. V shed 0 bases, J shed 3 bases, and the junction held 11 bases outside the gene matches. CDR3 in amino acids: CASSQDNLRQGAGGANVLTF. The CDR3 coding sequence is TGCGCCAGCAGCCAAGATAATTTGAGACAGGGGGCGGGTGGGGCCAACGTCCTGACTTTC.

The chain has TRBV30 and TRBJ2-1; 12 bases agree with TRBD2. The trim removed 0 bases at V and 6 bases at J, leaving 3 bases unmatched. Germline assignment: CDR1 GTSNPN and CDR2 SVGIG (reference sequence). The CDR3 has 15 residues. This CDR3 reads CAWSVGLAGTNEQFF. CDR3 nucleotides: TGTGCCTGGAGTGTAGGACTAGCGGGGACCAATGAGCAGTTCTTC.

The V call is TRBV20-1, the J call TRBJ2-7, with D perhaps matching TRBD2 (6 bases). Per germline, CDR1 DFQATT and CDR2 SNEGSKA (reference sequence). The length of the CDR3 is 9 residues. V was shortened by 6 bases and J by 6 bases, with 6 bases between the two germline ends. The CDR3 DNA is TGCAGTGCGCGGGGCGAGCAGTACTTC. This gives the protein CSARGEQYF.

This clone was recorded a few times. CDR3 region: CASTRDNYGYTF. Here the CDR3 DNA reads TGTGCCAGCACCAGGGACAACTATGGCTACACCTTC. This chain joins TRBV6-1 and TRBJ1-2, with a possible D match to TRBD1 (5 bases). With 7 bases removed from V and 2 bases from J, the gap between germline ends came to 8 bases. The germline V gene encodes CDR1 MNHNS and CDR2 SASEGT. CDR3 length: 12 residues.

The genes are TRBV6-5 and TRBJ2-7; weak D call: TRBD2 (5 bases). The CDR3 spans 16 residues. The ends were cut back, 0 bases at V and 2 bases at J, with 14 bases in the middle. In germline, CDR1 is MNHEY, CDR2 SVGAGI. The CDR3 DNA is TGTGCCAGCAGTTACTCGGTCGGGGTCTTAACCTACGAGCAGTACTTC. Protein product: CASSYSVGVLTYEQYF.

Concerning this clone: Its ends do not fully match the called genes, so a read error is possible. The rearrangement links TRBV5-3 to TRBJ2-7, with D unclear. TRBV5-3 is an ORF, and what it does is uncertain. This CDR3 comprises 13 residues. CDR3 region: CASSFGSSYEQYF. The DNA for the CDR3 is TGTGCCAGCAGCTTCGGTAGCTCCTACGAGCAGTACTTC.

The chain is built from TRBV5-8 and TRBJ2-3; perhaps TRBD1 as D (5 bases). Germline assignment: CDR1 SGHTS and CDR2 YDEGEE. The CDR3 length is 15 residues. V was trimmed by 2 bases and J by 0 bases, leaving 10 bases between them. The CDR3 sequence is CASSFGASSTDTQYF. The CDR3 DNA reads as TGTGCCAGCAGCTTTGGGGCGTCTAGCACAGATACGCAGTATTTT.

V is TRBV7-2 and J is TRBJ2-3; 8 bases are a match to TRBD1. With V trimmed by 5 bases and J by 6 bases, 4 bases remained unmatched. Germline V gene sequence: CDR1 SGHTA, CDR2 FQGNSA. CDR3 length equals 13 residues. The DNA of the CDR3 is TGTGCCAGCAGCGGGCGGACAGGGGATACGCAGTATTTT. Residues: CASSGRTGDTQYF.

This clone was observed once. CDR3 in amino acids: CASSPQVVAGIEQYF. For the CDR3, the DNA is TGTGCCAGCAGCCCTCAGGTAGTAGCGGGGATCGAGCAGTACTTC. This rearrangement joins TRBV5-6 to TRBJ2-7; 8 positions agree with TRBD2. This CDR3 is built from 15 residues. V dropped 4 bases and J dropped 6; count of bases not matched to a gene: 12. Per germline, CDR1 SGHDT and CDR2 YYEEEE.

This clone was recorded only once. This chain links TRBV4-1 with TRBJ1-2; 10 nucleotides agree with TRBD1. The J segment lost 4 bases and the V segment lost 3 bases, leaving 8 bases of the junction unmatched. The germline V gene has CDR1 MGHRA and CDR2 YSYEKL. This CDR3 has 16 amino acids. As DNA, the CDR3 is TGCGCCAGCAGCCAGAGACAGGGGGCGGAGGTCTATGGCTACACCTTC. This gives the protein CASSQRQGAEVYGYTF.

This clone was counted once. At one end, the junction sequence differs from germline, possibly due to a read error. The chain couples TRBV6-5 to TRBJ1-1, with D unclear. The V gene's germline CDR1 is MNHEY and CDR2 SVGAGI. This CDR3 is built from 11 residues. CDR3 nucleotides: TGTGCCAGCAGTGAATCGTTATCGGTCGGCTTT. This gives the protein CASSESLSVGF.

The table lists this clone with a count of one. The rearrangement links TRBV9 to TRBJ1-2, with D possibly being TRBD1 (6 bases). The V and J ends lost 5 bases and 4 bases respectively, with 15 bases between them. Germline V CDR1 and CDR2: SGDLS, YYNGEE. The CDR3 has 14 residues. The CDR3 loop is CASSPAGQSYGYTF. CDR3 in DNA: TGTGCCAGCAGTCCCGCCGGACAGTCCTATGGCTACACCTTC.